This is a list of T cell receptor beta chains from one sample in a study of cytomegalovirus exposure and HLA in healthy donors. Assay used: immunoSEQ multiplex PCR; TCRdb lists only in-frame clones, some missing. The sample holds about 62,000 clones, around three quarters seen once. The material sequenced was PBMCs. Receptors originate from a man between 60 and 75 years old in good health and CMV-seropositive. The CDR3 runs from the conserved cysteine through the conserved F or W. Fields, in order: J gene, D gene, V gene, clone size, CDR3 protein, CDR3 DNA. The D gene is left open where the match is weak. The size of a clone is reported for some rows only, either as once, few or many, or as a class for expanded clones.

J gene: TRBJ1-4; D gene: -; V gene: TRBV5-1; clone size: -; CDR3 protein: CASSLVPDTEKLFF; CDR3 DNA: TGCGCCAGCAGCTTGGTCCCAGATACTGAAAAACTGTTTTTT
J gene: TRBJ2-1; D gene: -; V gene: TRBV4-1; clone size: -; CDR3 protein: CASSQGTGHPSYNEQFF; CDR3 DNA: TGCGCCAGCAGCCAAGGTACGGGACACCCCTCCTACAATGAGCAGTTCTTC
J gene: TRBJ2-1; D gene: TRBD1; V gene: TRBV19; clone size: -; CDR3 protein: CASSTQGAAPYNEQFF; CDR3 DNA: TGTGCCAGTAGTACCCAGGGGGCAGCCCCCTACAATGAGCAGTTCTTC
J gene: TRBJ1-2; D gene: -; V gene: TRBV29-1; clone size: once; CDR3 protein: CSDFTGYGYTF; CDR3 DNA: TGCAGCGACTTTACAGGCTATGGCTACACCTTC
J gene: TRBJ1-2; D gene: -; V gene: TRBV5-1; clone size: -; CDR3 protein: CASSMDSYGYTF; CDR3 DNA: TGCGCCAGCAGCATGGACAGCTATGGCTACACCTTC
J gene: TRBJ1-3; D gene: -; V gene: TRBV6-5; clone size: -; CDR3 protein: CASSAGDFPGNTIYF; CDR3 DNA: TGTGCCAGCAGTGCTGGGGACTTTCCTGGAAACACCATATATTTT
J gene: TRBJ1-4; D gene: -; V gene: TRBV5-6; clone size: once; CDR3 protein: CASSLAEVRREKLFF; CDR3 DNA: TGTGCCAGCAGCTTGGCCGAGGTACGGAGAGAAAAACTGTTTTTT
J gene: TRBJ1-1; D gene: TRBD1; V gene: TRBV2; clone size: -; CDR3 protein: CASSGQGGLWTEAFF; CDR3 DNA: TGTGCCAGCAGCGGACAGGGGGGTTTGTGGACTGAAGCTTTCTTT
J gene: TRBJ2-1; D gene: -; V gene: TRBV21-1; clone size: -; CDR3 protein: CASSIPPGGTSGRANSYNEQFF; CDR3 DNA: TGTGCCAGCAGCATTCCGCCCGGGGGGACTAGCGGGAGGGCTAACTCCTACAATGAGCAGTTCTTC
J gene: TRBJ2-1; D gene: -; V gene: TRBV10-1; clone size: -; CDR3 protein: CASAKFSRVNSYNEQFF; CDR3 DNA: TGCGCCAGCGCAAAATTTTCGAGAGTAAACTCCTACAATGAGCAGTTCTTC
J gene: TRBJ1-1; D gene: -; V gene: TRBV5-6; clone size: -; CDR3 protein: CASSNNVAGATEAFF; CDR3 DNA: TGTGCCAGCAGCAATAACGTCGCAGGGGCCACTGAAGCTTTCTTT
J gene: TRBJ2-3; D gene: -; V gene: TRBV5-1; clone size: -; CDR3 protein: CASSLQGRATDTQYF; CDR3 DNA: TGCGCCAGCAGCTTGCAGGGGCGCGCCACAGATACGCAGTATTTT